The 27 T cell receptor beta chains below come from one sample, sequenced in a study of blood T cell repertoires in COVID-19. Sequenced by immunoSEQ multiplex PCR; TCRdb stores in-frame clones only, minus some. The sample lists roughly 250,000 clones, roughly 84% occurring once. The sequenced material came from peripheral blood. Receptor source: a human donor in a cohort sampled during active COVID-19.

The gene calls are TRBV12-5 and TRBJ2-7; 12 bases align to TRBD2. There are 14 residues in the CDR3. Germline V CDR1 and CDR2: LGHNT, FRNRAP. J gave up 4 bases and V 2 bases, and 0 bases lay outside the gene matches. In nucleotides, the CDR3 is TGTGCTAGTGGTTTGACTAGCGGGAGGTACGAGCAGTACTTC. Protein product: CASGLTSGRYEQYF.

V gene TRBV18 combines with J gene TRBJ2-7; 9 bases match TRBD1. CDR3 size: 15 residues. CDR1 and CDR2 (germline): KGHSH, LQKENI. V shed 0 bases and J 5 bases; nucleotides not matched to a gene: 5. The DNA of the CDR3 is TGTGCCAGCTCACCACCCCCCGGGACAGGGCACGAGCAGTACTTC. Translated, it gives CASSPPPGTGHEQYF. Combining the CDR3 with reference TRBV18 and TRBJ2-7 gives the whole variable domain NAGVMQNPRHLVRRRGQEARLRCSPMKGHSHVYWYRQLPEEGLKFMVYLQKENIIDESGMPKERFSAEFPKEGPSILRIQQVVRGDSAAYFCASSPPPGTGHEQYFGPGTRLTVT.

The chain recombines TRBV6-5 with TRBJ2-5; no reliable D call. With 4 bases removed from V and 0 bases from J, the gap between germline ends came to 12 bases. Germline values: CDR1 MNHEY, CDR2 SVGAGI. This CDR3 has 15 amino acids. The CDR3 protein is CASSSLRNYQETQYF. The CDR3 region has the DNA TGTGCCAGCAGTTCCCTCAGGAACTACCAAGAGACCCAGTACTTC.

The chain joins TRBV29-1 to TRBJ1-2; 10 bases are a match to TRBD1. V was clipped by 5 bases and J by 0 bases; unmatched bases: 12. The CDR3 consists of 17 residues. Germline V lookup: CDR1 SQVTM, CDR2 ANQGSEA. The CDR3 DNA reads TGCAGCGTTATGACAGGGGGCGCTTTGGTAGCTAACTATGGCTACACCTTC. Protein: CSVMTGGALVANYGYTF.

The J gene is TRBJ1-1, the V gene TRBV29-1; 9 nucleotides align to TRBD1. The CDR3 runs 12 residues. Looked up from germline, CDR1 is SQVTM and CDR2 is ANQGSEA. The CDR3 DNA is TGCAGTACAGGGGGCAGGGTCACTGAAGCTTTCTTT. It is translated as CSTGGRVTEAFF.

The CDR3 is CASSYMNRVGTEAFF. The CDR3 nucleotides are TGTGCCAGCAGTTACATGAACAGGGTCGGCACTGAAGCTTTCTTT. The chain recombines TRBV6-5 with TRBJ1-1; the D gene is possibly TRBD1 (6 bases). This CDR3 is built from 15 residues. Trimming took off 2 bases at V and 4 bases at J, with 14 bases between the two ends. Germline CDR1 MNHEY, CDR2 SVGAGI.

This chain connects TRBV2 to TRBJ2-5; 9 positions agree with TRBD2. There are 14 residues in the CDR3. Trimming cost V 7 bases and J 8 bases; bases outside gene matches: 11. CDR1 SNHLY and CDR2 FYNNEI come from the germline V gene. The DNA of the CDR3 is TGTGCCAGCACAGAAGCATCTAGCGGGGTAACCCAGTACTTC. This encodes CASTEASSGVTQYF.

The CDR3 region has the DNA TGTGCCACCCTCGCGGGACTAGCGGGAGTTCGAGAGACCCAGTACTTC. Protein product: CATLAGLAGVRETQYF. This chain links TRBV15 with TRBJ2-5; TRBD2 matches at 14 bases. Germline CDR1 is LNHNV and CDR2 is YYDKDF (reference sequence). The V segment lost 8 bases and the J segment 4 bases; nucleotides outside the gene matches: 9. This CDR3 is 16 amino acids long.

The chain combines TRBV7-9 with TRBJ2-2; D uncertain. V shed 8 bases and J shed 0 bases, with 7 bases lying between them. The germline V gene has CDR1 SEHNR and CDR2 FQNEAQ (reference sequence). The CDR3 contains 13 residues. The CDR3 DNA reads as TGTGCCAGCCTTCCTCCGAACACCGGGGAGCTGTTTTTT. The encoded protein is CASLPPNTGELFF.

The chain is built from TRBV7-8 and TRBJ2-5; the match to TRBD2 covers 8 bases. The CDR3 is 15 residues long. V lost 6 bases to trimming and J lost 2 bases; unmatched junction nucleotides: 8. CDR1 and CDR2 (germline): SGHVS, FQNEAQ. This CDR3 is CASRALRGGQETQYF. Here the CDR3 DNA reads TGTGCCAGCAGGGCCTTACGGGGGGGGCAAGAGACCCAGTACTTC.

This chain uses TRBV28 with TRBJ1-2; possibly TRBD1 for D (6 bases). Germline lookup yields CDR1 MDHEN and CDR2 SYDVKM. V was clipped by 5 bases and J by 4 bases, with 11 bases between them. CDR3 size: 13 residues. For the CDR3, the DNA is TGTGCCAGCAGTCTTGGACAGATCTATGGCTACACCTTC. It specifies CASSLGQIYGYTF.

The rearrangement links TRBV19 to TRBJ1-1; TRBD1 matches at 10 bases. Germline V gives CDR1 LNHDA, CDR2 SQIVND (reference sequence). This CDR3 has 16 residues. Trimming at V came to 5 bases and at J to 0 bases, leaving 6 bases not matched to a gene. In DNA form, the CDR3 reads TGTGCCAGTAGTGGGGACAGGGGAAGGCTGAACACTGAAGCTTTCTTT. Translating it yields CASSGDRGRLNTEAFF.

With respect to this clone: In the same sample, other DNA sequences code for this CDR3. The chain carries TRBV5-4 and TRBJ2-5; possibly TRBD2 for D (7 bases). Germline V gives CDR1 SGHNT, CDR2 YYREEE (reference sequence). The CDR3 sequence is 15 residues long. Trimming removed 0 bases at V and 3 bases at J, with 12 bases between. The CDR3 region is CASSLAGGAEETQYF. The DNA for the CDR3 is TGTGCCAGCAGCTTGGCTGGGGGGGCAGAAGAGACCCAGTACTTC.

The V and J genes are TRBV6-6 and TRBJ1-1; 8 nucleotides match TRBD1. After removal of 7 bases from V and 1 base from J, the junction contained 5 bases not matched to a gene. Germline values: CDR1 MNHNY, CDR2 SVGAGI (reference sequence). This CDR3 has 14 amino acids. The CDR3 protein is CASKMTGENTEAFF. Written as DNA, the CDR3 is TGTGCCAGCAAAATGACAGGGGAGAACACTGAAGCTTTCTTT.

This clone was detected a few times. The gene calls are TRBV4-2 and TRBJ1-1, with 10 bases fitting TRBD1. CDR3 length: 14 amino acids. CDR1 and CDR2 from the germline V gene are LGHNA and YNFKEQ. J lost 6 bases, V lost 2 bases, and 3 bases had no gene match. CDR3 in DNA: TGTGCCAGCAGCCAACGACAGGGGGCATCTGAAGCTTTCTTT. It encodes CASSQRQGASEAFF.

This clone was observed once. V usage is TRBV5-6 and J usage is TRBJ2-5; TRBD1 matches 7 bases. V lost 2 bases and J lost 3; bases outside the gene matches: 7. The V gene's germline CDR1 is SGHDT and CDR2 YYEEEE. The CDR3 runs 15 residues. The DNA of the CDR3 is TGTGCCAGCAGCTTATGGCGAGGGGGCAAAGAGACCCAGTACTTC. Its protein product is CASSLWRGGKETQYF.

The rearrangement uses TRBV4-2 and TRBJ2-5, with 9 bases lining up with TRBD2. The CDR3 has 16 residues. Trimming took 4 bases from V and 3 from J; bases not matched to a gene: 9. Germline V gene data show CDR1 as LGHNA and CDR2 as YNFKEQ. This chain's CDR3 is CASSRLAGDREETQYF. In nucleotides, the CDR3 is TGTGCCAGCAGCCGATTAGCGGGAGATCGTGAAGAGACCCAGTACTTC.

This clone occurred a few times. The chain links TRBV19 to TRBJ2-2; the match to TRBD2 covers 8 bases. The CDR3 runs 16 residues. Germline assignment: CDR1 LNHDA and CDR2 SQIVND (reference sequence). The V segment lost 4 bases and the J segment 4 bases; nucleotides outside the gene matches: 8. CDR3 region: CASSKTETSVTGELFF. The CDR3 DNA follows: TGTGCCAGTAGTAAAACTGAGACTAGCGTCACCGGGGAGCTGTTTTTT.

The chain is built from TRBV11-2 and TRBJ2-7; 7 bases are a match to TRBD2. Trimming cost V 5 bases and J 2 bases; bases outside gene matches: 9. Germline lookup yields CDR1 SGHAT and CDR2 FQNNGV. The CDR3 covers 15 residues. The CDR3 region is CASSDGLAAPYEQYF. CDR3 DNA sequence: TGTGCCAGCAGCGACGGGCTAGCGGCTCCCTACGAGCAGTACTTC.

This clone occurred once. The chain is built from TRBV11-2 and TRBJ1-6; D is uncertain. V lost 1 base and J lost 14, with 12 bases in between. The CDR3 is 13 residues long. Germline assignment: CDR1 SGHAT and CDR2 FQNNGV. CDR3 nucleotide sequence: TGTGCCAGCAGCTTAGGAGGGTTATTCTCCCTCCACTTT. This translates into CASSLGGLFSLHF.

The chain uses TRBV11-2 and TRBJ2-5; 9 bases line up with TRBD1. The CDR3 is made up of 14 amino acids. The J segment lost 5 bases and the V segment lost 5 bases, leaving 6 bases of the junction unmatched. Germline V CDR1 and CDR2: SGHAT, FQNNGV. CDR3 DNA sequence: TGTGCCAGCAGCCCGGACAGGGGATCGGAGACCCAGTACTTC. It encodes CASSPDRGSETQYF.

The chain combines TRBV5-6 with TRBJ1-2; D not resolved. Germline CDR1 and CDR2: SGHDT and YYEEEE. V shed 4 bases and J shed 4 bases, with 11 bases lying between them. The CDR3 is 13 amino acids. The CDR3 DNA follows: TGTGCCAGCAGCCCACGAACTGGCTATGGCTACACCTTC. Amino acid sequence: CASSPRTGYGYTF.

V gene TRBV5-8 combines with J gene TRBJ1-2; no firm D call. Between the trimmed V and J ends, which lost 0 bases and 2 bases, there was a span of 11 bases. The V gene's germline CDR1 is SGHTS and CDR2 YDEGEE. The CDR3 is 15 amino acids. Here the CDR3 DNA reads TGTGCCAGCAGCTTGGAGACCAGGCCAAACTATGGCTACACCTTC. It is translated as CASSLETRPNYGYTF.

The CDR3 nucleotides read TGTGCCAGCAGGCGACAGGAGATGAACACCGGGGAGCTGTTTTTT. As protein: CASRRQEMNTGELFF. The V and J genes are TRBV7-9 and TRBJ2-2; D is perhaps TRBD1 (6 bases). CDR3 length: 15 amino acids. Trimming removed 6 bases at V and 1 base at J, with 12 bases between. CDR1 and CDR2 from the germline V gene are SEHNR and FQNEAQ (reference sequence).

The CDR3 coding sequence is TGTGCCAGCAGCGGGGGACTAGCGGTCGGGGAGACCCAGTACTTC. Its protein product is CASSGGLAVGETQYF. The chain employs TRBV9 and TRBJ2-5; 11 nucleotides agree with TRBD2. The CDR3 sequence is 15 residues long. Germline-derived CDR1 and CDR2 are SGDLS and YYNGEE. The J segment lost 5 bases and the V segment lost 3 bases, leaving 6 bases of the junction unmatched. The whole variable domain, remainder taken from reference TRBV9 and TRBJ2-5, is DSGVTQTPKHLITATGQRVTLRCSPRSGDLSVYWYQQSLDQGLQFLIQYYNGEERAKGNILERFSAQQFPDLHSELNLSSLELGDSALYFCASSGGLAVGETQYFGPGTRLLVL.

Turning to this clone: At the DNA level, this CDR3 is encoded by other sequences in the same sample as well. The genes are TRBV5-1 and TRBJ2-7, with TRBD2 matching over 8 bases. Germline trimming cut 4 bases from V and 0 bases from J; bases unmatched to any gene: 3. Germline V CDR1 and CDR2: SGHRS, YFSETQ. The CDR3 has 14 amino acids. DNA for the CDR3: TGCGCCAGCAGCCTAAGCGGGAGCTCCTACGAGCAGTACTTC. Its translation is CASSLSGSSYEQYF.

About this clone: The sample holds other DNA sequences that translate to the same CDR3. The genes are TRBV29-1 and TRBJ2-7; 8 nucleotides match TRBD2. With V trimmed by 4 bases and J by 4 bases, 3 bases remained unmatched. The CDR3 covers 12 residues. Germline CDR1 SQVTM, CDR2 ANQGSEA. CDR3 in DNA: TGCAGCGTTGCCCGGGGGGGGTACGAGCAGTACTTC. This codes for CSVARGGYEQYF.